A single T cell receptor beta chain is shown here with its context. The specificity of this receptor is unknown. No qualities accompany the bases; no much larger clone lies one base away. PBMCs were separated by density centrifugation and stained for CD3, CD4 and CD8, after which CD4+ and CD8+ T cells were sorted on a FACSAria. Unaffected controls provided scalp biopsies and blood samples. The entry originates in a study of CD8+ T cells in alopecia areata (dated by TCRdb to 2017 to 2018). For the wider study: To study T cell clonal expansion in alopecia areata, the researchers applied high-throughput TCRbeta sequencing to both the C3H/HeJ mouse model and human patients. Human TCRbeta sequencing covered scalp tissue and sorted CD4+ and CD8+ peripheral blood T cells from patchy and totalis/universalis alopecia areata patients and healthy controls. Scalp clonality was compared across normal scalp (n=4), patchy alopecia areata scalp (n=8), and alopecia totalis/universalis scalp (n=8). RNA was extracted with the PAXgene miRNA kit for fixed scalp, the miRNeasy kit for PBMCs, and the RNeasy kit for mouse skin. Amplification of TCRbeta CDR3 regions was done by immunoSEQ multiplex PCR using 35 Vbeta forward primers and 13 Jbeta reverse primers.

The study at large found these results: Lesional scalp, especially in alopecia totalis/universalis, showed higher clonality and more expanded CD8+ clones than normal scalp, suggesting antigenic drive. Unlike mouse skin, where gammadelta T cells dominate, normal human skin contains resident alphabeta T cells that get sequenced too, which complicates analysis of the scalp TCR repertoire. Shared TCR sequences between patients were less evident than in mice, which may be partly attributable to HLA diversity in the patient population.

The CDR3 goes from the cysteine to the phenylalanine over 12 residues. Kept here is only the CDR3 DNA, which spans 36 bases and is read in frame from base 1. CDR1 and CDR2 (MDHEN, SYDVKM) derive from the germline V gene. V drops 11 bases and J drops 5 bases, leaving 15 bases in between. Preparation of the library involved the immunoSEQ multiplex PCR assay. To provide template for TCR sequencing, every sample had RNA extracted and reverse transcribed into cDNA. First-strand cDNA was synthesized using SuperScript III with a 2:1 mix of oligo-dT and random hexamers. A synthetic immune receptor repertoire was used to measure amplification bias, and any remaining bias was corrected computationally. The source study handled its data this way. Raw reads were preprocessed for error removal, and CDR3 was defined according to IMGT conventions as running from the conserved cysteine to phenylalanine. Clonality was computed as 1 minus the Shannon entropy, with the entropy normalized by log2 of the number of productive unique TCRs. Whether scalp clones were CD4 or CD8 was inferred by matching scalp TCRbeta sequences against CD4 and CD8 repertoires sorted from blood. TCRdb retrieved this table from immuneACCESS and kept in-frame rearrangements only. Not all clones are present; in checked studies, unresolved V genes account for under half, and no reason is known for the remainder. From that table come the V and J calls and clone size; the DNA was used to work out D and trimming. Here the sample has 150,000 or so clones; 55% occur a single time. Of the sample, about 4.4% falls within the top ten clones.

This clonotype was obtained from a human donor in good health. The sample taken for sequencing was CD4+ T cells sorted from blood. Here the chain combines TRBV28 and TRBJ2-5; the D assignment is uncertain and may be TRBD1 or TRBD2, with 5 bases supporting each. The CDR3: CAGSGRRETQYF. The nucleotide sequence is TGTGCCGGATCGGGACGACGGGAGACCCAGTACTTC.